The 26 T cell receptor beta chains below were found in one sample sequenced in a study of shared clonotypes between healthy human individuals. Naive CD8 cells lacked CD45RO and underwent positive selection for CCR7, leaving out terminally differentiated effector memory CD45RA+ cells. Method: immunoSEQ multiplex PCR; TCRdb's copy keeps in-frame clones and lacks some. This sample has around 700,000 clones, with 90% to 95% found just once. Input material: naive CD8+ T cells sorted from blood. These receptors were taken from a man between 25 and 39 years old in good health.

This sequence joins TRBV7-9 and TRBJ1-2, with D unresolved. V was cut by 2 bases and J by 5 bases, with 12 bases left in between. Germline lookup yields CDR1 SEHNR and CDR2 FQNEAQ (reference sequence). The CDR3 loop spans 14 amino acids. CDR3 DNA: TGTGCCAGCAGCTTATCTACTACATTTTATGGCTACACCTTC. Residues: CASSLSTTFYGYTF.

The chain has TRBV30 and TRBJ2-2; D unresolved. The CDR3 loop spans 12 amino acids. Germline loops: CDR1 GTSNPN, CDR2 SVGIG (reference sequence). Trimming stripped 8 bases from V and 1 base from J, with 8 bases between. CDR3 residues: CAHRGNTGELFF. The CDR3 DNA reads TGTGCCCATCGAGGGAACACCGGGGAGCTGTTTTTT.

The chain couples TRBV7-6 to TRBJ2-1, with 11 bases aligning to TRBD2. V trimming: 8 bases; J trimming: 7 bases; junction bases outside the gene matches: 10. The CDR3 consists of 15 residues. Germline assignment: CDR1 SGHVS and CDR2 FNYEAQ. The CDR3: CASGLLAGGRNEQFF. CDR3 nucleotides: TGTGCCAGCGGACTTTTAGCGGGAGGGAGGAATGAGCAGTTCTTC.

V and J are TRBV28 and TRBJ2-1; 14 bases align to TRBD2. The germline V gene has CDR1 MDHEN and CDR2 SYDVKM. The CDR3 covers 21 residues. V dropped 4 bases and J dropped 2; count of bases not matched to a gene: 16. In nucleotides, the CDR3 is TGTGCCAGCAGTTCGCCATACGCCGGGACTAGCGGGAGTGGGCCCTACAATGAGCAGTTCTTC. It yields the protein CASSSPYAGTSGSGPYNEQFF.

CDR3 sequence: CASSRETLSHNEQFF. In DNA form, the CDR3 reads TGTGCCAGCAGCCGCGAGACCCTAAGCCACAATGAGCAGTTCTTC. This rearrangement joins TRBV16 to TRBJ2-1, with no clear D. CDR1 is KGHSY, CDR2 FQNENV, per germline. The CDR3 has 15 amino acids. Deletions cut 4 bases from V and 5 bases from J, with 15 bases between.

A note on this clone: The same CDR3 also results from other DNA sequences found in this sample. The chain carries TRBV28 and TRBJ2-7, with 8 nucleotides matching TRBD1. The CDR3 contains 14 residues. Unmatched junction bases numbered 1, after V lost 3 bases and J lost 0 bases. CDR1 MDHEN and CDR2 SYDVKM come from the germline V gene. CDR3 DNA sequence: TGTGCCAGCAGTTTCAGGGGGCTCTCCTACGAGCAGTACTTC. It is translated as CASSFRGLSYEQYF.

This chain connects TRBV6-5 to TRBJ2-1; D remains ambiguous. Germline assignment: CDR1 MNHEY and CDR2 SVGAGI. Trimming removed 0 bases from V and 7 bases from J, with 10 bases in between. CDR3 size: 14 residues. The CDR3 is CASSYSKTPNEQFF. CDR3 nucleotides: TGTGCCAGCAGTTACTCGAAGACCCCAAATGAGCAGTTCTTC.

Comment on this clone: The same CDR3 can be traced to other DNA sequences in this sample. V gene TRBV4-1 combines with J gene TRBJ2-1, with D unresolved. V lost 0 bases, J lost 1 base, and 4 bases lay in between. This CDR3 spans 14 amino acids. CDR1 and CDR2 from the germline V gene are MGHRA and YSYEKL. The CDR3 DNA reads as TGCGCCAGCAGCCAAGAAGGGTCCTACAATGAGCAGTTCTTC. This translates into CASSQEGSYNEQFF.

This rearrangement joins TRBV10-2 to TRBJ2-7; TRBD2 is a possible D gene (5 bases). Per the germline V gene, CDR1 is WSHSY and CDR2 is SAAADI. V was cut by 0 bases and J by 3 bases, with 9 bases left in between. The CDR3 extends over 14 amino acids. The CDR3 loop reads CASSESRAGYEQYF. The CDR3 DNA sequence: TGCGCCAGCAGTGAGTCGCGGGCTGGCTACGAGCAGTACTTC.

This chain joins TRBV7-2 and TRBJ2-1; 8 nucleotides agree with TRBD1. CDR3 length: 14 residues. The V gene end was trimmed by 5 bases and the J gene end by 8 bases; junction bases not matched to a gene: 8. Per germline, CDR1 SGHTA and CDR2 FQGNSA. CDR3 bases: TGTGCCAGCAGCCACCCGGGACAGGCACATGAGCAGTTCTTC. It codes for CASSHPGQAHEQFF.

This clone occurred once. The chain uses TRBV7-9 and TRBJ1-3; D unresolved. This CDR3 is 15 amino acids long. V was cut by 4 bases and J by 0 bases, with 10 bases left in between. Germline V gives CDR1 SEHNR, CDR2 FQNEAQ (reference sequence). The CDR3: CASSYTRLSGNTIYF. In nucleotides, the CDR3 is TGTGCCAGCAGCTACACCCGGCTCTCTGGAAACACCATATATTTT.

V and J are TRBV5-1 and TRBJ2-7, with D maybe TRBD2 (6 bases). V lost 3 bases to trimming and J lost 6 bases, with 16 bases between them. Germline CDR1 is SGHRS and CDR2 is YFSETQ. The CDR3 covers 14 residues. CDR3 loop: CASSWKTGGGEQYF. The CDR3 DNA is TGCGCCAGCAGCTGGAAGACTGGGGGAGGCGAGCAGTACTTC. The entire variable domain, with the rest obtained from reference TRBV5-1 and TRBJ2-7, is as follows: KAGVTQTPRYLIKTRGQQVTLSCSPISGHRSVSWYQQTPGQGLQFLFEYFSETQRNKGNFPGRFSGRQFSNSRSEMNVSTLELGDSALYLCASSWKTGGGEQYFGPGTRLTVT.

Details on this clone: A far bigger clonotype differs at one base, so this is likely a read error. The chain links TRBV6-1 to TRBJ2-7; 8 positions match TRBD1. CDR3 length: 15 residues. Germline V gene sequence: CDR1 MNHNS, CDR2 SASEGT. The CDR3 DNA sequence: TGTACCAGCAGTGAAGAGGGGTCAGGGGGCGACGAGCAGTACTTC. It yields the protein CTSSEEGSGGDEQYF.

This clone was picked up one time. The chain joins TRBV18 to TRBJ2-1; 7 nucleotides line up with TRBD1. CDR3 size: 15 residues. Germline V gene lookup returns CDR1 KGHSH and CDR2 LQKENI. The ends lost 1 base at V and 10 bases at J; junction bases unmatched: 10. Here the CDR3 reads CASSPLTDRAWEQFF. CDR3 bases: TGTGCCAGCTCACCACTTACAGACAGGGCGTGGGAGCAGTTCTTC.

The chain is built from TRBV28 and TRBJ2-3, with 14 bases identical to TRBD2. The germline V gene has CDR1 MDHEN and CDR2 SYDVKM. V shed 5 bases and J 3 bases; nucleotides not matched to a gene: 7. The CDR3 extends over 17 amino acids. In nucleotides, the CDR3 is TGTGCCAGCAGTCCGGGACTAGCGGGAGCCCTGACAGATACGCAGTATTTT. It specifies CASSPGLAGALTDTQYF.

The DNA of the CDR3 is TGTGCCAGCAGGGAAAGAGGGCCGGAGTACTTC. Its translation is CASRERGPEYF. The chain carries TRBV11-2 and TRBJ2-5; perhaps TRBD2 as D (5 bases). CDR1 is SGHAT and CDR2 is FQNNGV in the germline V gene. The length of the CDR3 is 11 residues. V was clipped by 6 bases and J by 12 bases, with 14 bases between them.

The rearrangement joins TRBV2 to TRBJ2-3; a possible D gene is TRBD2 (7 bases). Germline V gene sequence: CDR1 SNHLY, CDR2 FYNNEI. The V and J ends lost 7 bases and 0 bases respectively, with 11 bases between them. The length of the CDR3 is 14 residues. CDR3 region: CASKGGVSTDTQYF. Here the CDR3 DNA reads TGTGCCAGCAAAGGGGGGGTGAGCACAGATACGCAGTATTTT.

The chain employs TRBV9 and TRBJ2-2; 8 bases are a match to TRBD2. Germline loops: CDR1 SGDLS, CDR2 YYNGEE. CDR3 length: 16 residues. V was pared by 4 bases and J by 6 bases, with 11 bases of the junction left unmatched. For the CDR3, the DNA is TGTGCCAGCAGCCAGACTTTTAGCGGGGTAGCCGGGGAGCTGTTTTTT. Protein: CASSQTFSGVAGELFF.

The chain carries TRBV4-1 and TRBJ2-7; maybe TRBD2 (6 bases). Trimming removed 5 bases from V and 0 bases from J, with 20 bases in between. The CDR3 sequence is 17 residues long. Looked up from germline, CDR1 is MGHRA and CDR2 is YSYEKL. The CDR3 spells CASSEEDRGGPSYEQYF. CDR3 nucleotide sequence: TGCGCCAGCAGCGAGGAAGATAGGGGAGGTCCCTCCTACGAGCAGTACTTC.

This rearrangement joins TRBV5-6 to TRBJ2-1; the D gene is possibly TRBD2 (6 bases). The ends were cut back, 10 bases at V and 3 bases at J, with 20 bases in the middle. This CDR3 has 15 residues. The V gene's germline CDR1 is SGHDT and CDR2 YYEEEE. The CDR3 loop is CAGGGPSTLYNEQFF. In DNA, the CDR3 is TGTGCCGGAGGAGGGCCCTCAACCCTCTACAATGAGCAGTTCTTC.

The chain has TRBV11-2 and TRBJ2-3, with TRBD1 matching 7 bases. The CDR3 contains 15 residues. Germline V lookup: CDR1 SGHAT, CDR2 FQNNGV. Trimming took 0 bases from V and 6 from J; bases not matched to a gene: 6. This CDR3 is CASSLDEGASDTQYF. DNA for the CDR3: TGTGCCAGCAGCTTAGATGAGGGGGCTAGTGATACGCAGTATTTT.

The genes are TRBV9 and TRBJ1-1, with D hard to call. The CDR3 length is 14 residues. Germline lookup yields CDR1 SGDLS and CDR2 YYNGEE. V was clipped by 2 bases and J by 5 bases, with 13 bases between them. The CDR3 sequence: CASSVRVGLTEAFF. The CDR3 DNA follows: TGTGCCAGCAGCGTTAGGGTGGGTTTGACTGAAGCTTTCTTT. Variable domain in full (rest from reference TRBV9 and TRBJ1-1): DSGVTQTPKHLITATGQRVTLRCSPRSGDLSVYWYQQSLDQGLQFLIQYYNGEERAKGNILERFSAQQFPDLHSELNLSSLELGDSALYFCASSVRVGLTEAFFGQGTRLTVV.

The chain couples TRBV2 to TRBJ2-5; possibly TRBD1 or TRBD2 for D (6 bases each). CDR1 is SNHLY, CDR2 FYNNEI, per germline. The CDR3 is 16 residues long. The ends were cut back, 1 base at V and 5 bases at J, with 17 bases in the middle. DNA for the CDR3: TGTGCCAGCAGTGAAGTGGGGGGCGCGGCGGAGGAGACCCAGTACTTC. Translation gives CASSEVGGAAEETQYF.

V is TRBV7-2 and J is TRBJ2-3; D may be TRBD2 (5 bases). The CDR3 extends over 15 amino acids. The germline gives CDR1 SGHTA, CDR2 FQGNSA. V lost 3 bases, J lost 0 bases, and 10 bases lay in between. CDR3 in DNA: TGTGCCAGCAGCTTGGGGAGTACTAGCACAGATACGCAGTATTTT. This gives the protein CASSLGSTSTDTQYF.

The rearrangement joins TRBV27 to TRBJ2-3; a weak D match, TRBD2 (6 bases). The V end lost 2 bases, the J end lost 10 bases, and 16 bases lay between the germline ends. From germline, CDR1 is MNHEY and CDR2 SMNVEV (reference sequence). The CDR3 spans 14 residues. The CDR3 is CASSLAGTYGAQYF. In DNA, the CDR3 is TGTGCCAGCAGTTTAGCCGGGACTTATGGGGCGCAGTATTTT.

The chain couples TRBV9 to TRBJ2-7; TRBD2 matches at 7 bases. Germline V gene data show CDR1 as SGDLS and CDR2 as YYNGEE. The V segment lost 0 bases and the J segment 5 bases; nucleotides outside the gene matches: 8. The CDR3 sequence is 15 residues long. The CDR3 nucleotides read TGTGCCAGCAGCGTAGTCGGCGGGAGAGGCGACGAGCAGTACTTC. Protein: CASSVVGGRGDEQYF.